One sample yielded the 2 T cell receptor beta chains listed below, sequenced in a study of OX40 agonist ivuxolimab in advanced cancers. The repertoire was sequenced with immunoSEQ multiplex PCR; TCRdb's copy has only in-frame clones and lacks some. The repertoire holds over 14,000 clones, around 90% seen once, with roughly 25% in the top ten. Sequencing used CD4+ or CD8+ T cells sorted from blood, obtained in a trial of the OX40 agonist ivuxolimab. These receptors originate from an adult with an advanced solid tumor such as melanoma, head and neck, liver or kidney cancer.

The J gene is TRBJ2-7, the V gene TRBV28; D is unclear. CDR3 length equals 14 residues. Per germline, CDR1 MDHEN and CDR2 SYDVKM. The V end was cut by 3 bases, the J end by 5 bases, with 14 bases between. CDR3 residues: CASSFKGFFDEQYF. CDR3 DNA sequence: TGTGCCAGCAGTTTTAAGGGTTTCTTCGACGAGCAGTACTTC. The full variable domain, with the rest looked up from reference TRBV28 and TRBJ2-7, is DVKVTQSSRYLVKRTGEKVFLECVQDMDHENMFWYRQDPGLGLRLIYFSYDVKMKEKGDIPEGYSVSREKKERFSLILESASTNQTSMYLCASSFKGFFDEQYFGPGTRLTVT.

The genes are TRBV27 and TRBJ2-7; 7 positions match TRBD2. Germline V gives CDR1 MNHEY, CDR2 SMNVEV (reference sequence). Germline trimming cut 5 bases from V and 7 bases from J; bases unmatched to any gene: 2. This CDR3 is 11 amino acids long. Written as DNA, the CDR3 is TGTGCCAGCAGTGGGGGGGGTGAGCAGTACTTC. The encoded protein is CASSGGGEQYF.